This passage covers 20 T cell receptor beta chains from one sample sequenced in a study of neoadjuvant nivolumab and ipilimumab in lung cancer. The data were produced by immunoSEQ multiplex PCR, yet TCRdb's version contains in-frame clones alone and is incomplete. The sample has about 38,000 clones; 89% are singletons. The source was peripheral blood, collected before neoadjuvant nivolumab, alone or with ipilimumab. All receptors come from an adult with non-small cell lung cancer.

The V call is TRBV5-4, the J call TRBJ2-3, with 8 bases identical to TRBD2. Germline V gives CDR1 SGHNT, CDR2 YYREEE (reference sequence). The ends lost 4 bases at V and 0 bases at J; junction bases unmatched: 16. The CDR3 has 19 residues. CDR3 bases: TGTGCCAGCAGCCGTTTCAGGGGACTAGTACAAACAAGCACAGATACGCAGTATTTT. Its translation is CASSRFRGLVQTSTDTQYF.

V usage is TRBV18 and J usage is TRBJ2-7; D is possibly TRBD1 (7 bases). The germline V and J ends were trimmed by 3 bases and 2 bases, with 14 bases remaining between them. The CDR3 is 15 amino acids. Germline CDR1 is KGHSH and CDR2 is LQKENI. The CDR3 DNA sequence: TGTGCCAGCTCACCTGTGCGGGACAGTACCTACGAGCAGTACTTC. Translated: CASSPVRDSTYEQYF.

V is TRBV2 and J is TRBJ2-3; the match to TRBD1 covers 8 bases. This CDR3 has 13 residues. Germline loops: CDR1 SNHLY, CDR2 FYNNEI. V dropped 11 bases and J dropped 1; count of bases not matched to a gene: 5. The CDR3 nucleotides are TGTGCCGGAATGGGACAGGGCACAGATACGCAGTATTTT. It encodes CAGMGQGTDTQYF.

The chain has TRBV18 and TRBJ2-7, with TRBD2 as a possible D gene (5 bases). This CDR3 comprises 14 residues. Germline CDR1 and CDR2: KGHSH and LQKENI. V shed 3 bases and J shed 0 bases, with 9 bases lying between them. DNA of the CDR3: TGTGCCAGCTCACCCGGGGTGGACTCCTACGAGCAGTACTTC. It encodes CASSPGVDSYEQYF.

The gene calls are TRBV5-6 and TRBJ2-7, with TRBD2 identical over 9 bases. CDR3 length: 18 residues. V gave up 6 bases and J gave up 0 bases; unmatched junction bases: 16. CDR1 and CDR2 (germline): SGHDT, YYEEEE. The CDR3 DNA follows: TGTGCCAGCACCCGACGAATCATAGCGGGAGTGATCTCCTACGAGCAGTACTTC. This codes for CASTRRIIAGVISYEQYF.

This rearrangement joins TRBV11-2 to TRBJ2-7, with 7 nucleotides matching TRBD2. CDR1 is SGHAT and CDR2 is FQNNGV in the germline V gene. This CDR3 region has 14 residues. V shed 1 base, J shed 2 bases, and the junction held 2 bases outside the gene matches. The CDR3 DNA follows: TGTGCCAGCAGCTTAGGGGGGACTACCTACGAGCAGTACTTC. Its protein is CASSLGGTTYEQYF.

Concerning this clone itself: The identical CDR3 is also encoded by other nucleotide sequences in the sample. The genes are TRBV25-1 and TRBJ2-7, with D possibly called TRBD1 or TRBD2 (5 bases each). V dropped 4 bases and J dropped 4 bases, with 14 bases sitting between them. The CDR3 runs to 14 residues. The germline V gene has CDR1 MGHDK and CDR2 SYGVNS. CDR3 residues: CASSAGRYPYEQYF. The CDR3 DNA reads TGTGCCAGCAGTGCGGGACGGTACCCATACGAGCAGTACTTC.

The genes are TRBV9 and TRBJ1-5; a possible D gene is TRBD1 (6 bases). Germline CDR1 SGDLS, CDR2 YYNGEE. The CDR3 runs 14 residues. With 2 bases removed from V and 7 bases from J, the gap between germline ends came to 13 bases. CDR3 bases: TGTGCCAGCAGCGTTAAGGCAGGGGTACAGCCCCAGCATTTT. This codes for CASSVKAGVQPQHF.

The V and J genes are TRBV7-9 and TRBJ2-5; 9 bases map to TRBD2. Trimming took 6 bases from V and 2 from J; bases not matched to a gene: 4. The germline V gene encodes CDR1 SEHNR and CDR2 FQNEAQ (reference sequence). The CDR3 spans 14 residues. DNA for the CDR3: TGTGCCAGCAGGGAGACTAGCGGACAAGAGACCCAGTACTTC. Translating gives CASRETSGQETQYF.

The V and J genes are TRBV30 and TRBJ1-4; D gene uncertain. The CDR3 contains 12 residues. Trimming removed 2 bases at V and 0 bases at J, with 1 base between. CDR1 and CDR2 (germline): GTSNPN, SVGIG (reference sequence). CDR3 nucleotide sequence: TGTGCCTGGAGTTCAACTAATGAAAAACTGTTTTTT. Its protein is CAWSSTNEKLFF.

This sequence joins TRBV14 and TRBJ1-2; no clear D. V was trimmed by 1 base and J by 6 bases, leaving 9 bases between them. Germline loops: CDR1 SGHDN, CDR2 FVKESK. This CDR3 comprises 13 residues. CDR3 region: CASSQGTRDGYTF. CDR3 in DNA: TGTGCCAGCAGCCAAGGGACTAGAGATGGCTACACCTTC.

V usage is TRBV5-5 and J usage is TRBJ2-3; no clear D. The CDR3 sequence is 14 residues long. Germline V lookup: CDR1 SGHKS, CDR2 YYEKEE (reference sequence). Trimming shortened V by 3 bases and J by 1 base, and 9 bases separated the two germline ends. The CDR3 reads CASSSNPGTDTQYF. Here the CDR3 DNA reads TGTGCCAGCAGCTCGAACCCCGGCACAGATACGCAGTATTTT.

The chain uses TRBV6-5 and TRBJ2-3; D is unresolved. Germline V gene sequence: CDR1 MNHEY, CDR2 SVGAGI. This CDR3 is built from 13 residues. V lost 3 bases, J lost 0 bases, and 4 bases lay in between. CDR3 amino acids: CASSYGSTDTQYF. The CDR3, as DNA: TGTGCCAGCAGTTATGGTAGCACAGATACGCAGTATTTT.

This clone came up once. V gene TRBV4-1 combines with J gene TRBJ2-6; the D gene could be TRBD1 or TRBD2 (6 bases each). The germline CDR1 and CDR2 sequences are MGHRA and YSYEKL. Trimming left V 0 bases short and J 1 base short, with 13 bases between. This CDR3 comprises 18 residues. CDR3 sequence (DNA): TGCGCCAGCAGCCAAGAGGAGGGGGATGGATCTGGGGCCAACGTCCTGACTTTC. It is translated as CASSQEEGDGSGANVLTF.

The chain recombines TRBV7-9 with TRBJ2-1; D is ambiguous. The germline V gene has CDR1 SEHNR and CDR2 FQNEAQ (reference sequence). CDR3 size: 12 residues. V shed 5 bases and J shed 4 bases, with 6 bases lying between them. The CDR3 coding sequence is TGTGCCAGCAGCCCTAGGTACAATGAGCAGTTCTTC. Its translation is CASSPRYNEQFF.

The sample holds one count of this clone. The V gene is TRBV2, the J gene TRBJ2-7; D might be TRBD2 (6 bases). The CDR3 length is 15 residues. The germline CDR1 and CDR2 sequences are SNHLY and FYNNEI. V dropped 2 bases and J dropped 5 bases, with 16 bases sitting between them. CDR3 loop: CASSEPPGEGNEQYF. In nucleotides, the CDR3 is TGTGCCAGCAGTGAACCCCCGGGAGAGGGTAACGAGCAGTACTTC.

This CDR3 reads CASSFLTGSSYEQYF. In DNA form, the CDR3 reads TGTGCCAGCAGCTTTCTCACGGGCAGCTCCTACGAGCAGTACTTC. V gene TRBV7-2 combines with J gene TRBJ2-7; D is undetermined. This CDR3 contains 15 residues. CDR1 and CDR2 from the germline V gene are SGHTA and FQGNSA. V lost 3 bases, J lost 0 bases, and 12 bases lay in between.

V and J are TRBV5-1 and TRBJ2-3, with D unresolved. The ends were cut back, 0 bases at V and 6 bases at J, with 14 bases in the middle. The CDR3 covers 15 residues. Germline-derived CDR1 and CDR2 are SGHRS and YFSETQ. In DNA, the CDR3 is TGCGCCAGCAGCTTGGAGGGTGATAGTGGTGATACGCAGTATTTT. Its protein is CASSLEGDSGDTQYF.

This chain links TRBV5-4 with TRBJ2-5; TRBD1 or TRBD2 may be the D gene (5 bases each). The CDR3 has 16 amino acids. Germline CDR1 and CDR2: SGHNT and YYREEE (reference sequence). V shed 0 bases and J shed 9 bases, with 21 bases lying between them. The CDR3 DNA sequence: TGTGCCAGCAGCTTGGCGGGCGCAGGGAGTTTCGGGGCCCAGTACTTC. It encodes CASSLAGAGSFGAQYF.

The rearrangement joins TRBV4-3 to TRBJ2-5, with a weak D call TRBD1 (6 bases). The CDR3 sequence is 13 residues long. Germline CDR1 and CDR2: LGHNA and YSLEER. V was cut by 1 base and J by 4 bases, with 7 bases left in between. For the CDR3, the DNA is TGCGCCAGCAGCCAAGGGGGGCGAGAGACCCAGTACTTC. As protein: CASSQGGRETQYF.